The T cell receptor (beta chain) described here comes from a study of blood T cell repertoires in COVID-19. The repertoire was sequenced with immunoSEQ multiplex PCR; TCRdb's copy has only in-frame clones and lacks some. The sample includes over 200,000 clones, about 87% seen only once; the top ten take over 9%. The table lists this clone with a count of one. The specimen was PBMCs or T cells enriched from blood (not recorded which). This TCR derives from a man between 18 and 29 years old with acute COVID-19.

The DNA for the CDR3 is TGTGCCAGCAGCCAAGAACTAGCGGGAGGGAGCTCTGGGGCCAACGTCCTGACTTTC. This codes for CASSQELAGGSSGANVLTF. The chain joins TRBV4-2 to TRBJ2-6; 13 bases align to TRBD2. Unmatched junction bases numbered 2, after V lost 0 bases and J lost 0 bases. Germline CDR1 is LGHNA and CDR2 is YNFKEQ. CDR3 size: 19 residues.